A selection of T cell receptor beta chains follows, all from one sample in a study of blood T cell repertoires in COVID-19. Measured with immunoSEQ multiplex PCR; TCRdb has only the in-frame clones, and not every one. The sample gives about 200,000 clones, over 75% of which show up once; around 7.4% is in the top ten. Sequences were obtained from PBMCs or T cells enriched from blood (not recorded which). The source of these receptors is a woman between 40 and 50 years old with acute COVID-19. Each CDR3 is given with its conserved first and last residue. A D gene is named only where the DNA matches it firmly. Not every row has a clone size; where given, it reads once, few, many or a size class.

clone size	D gene	J gene	V gene	CDR3 length	CDR3 DNA	CDR3 protein
NA	TRBD2	TRBJ2-5	TRBV11-3	17	TGTGCCAGCAGCCGTGGACTAGCGGGTATGATGGCAGAGACCCAGTACTTC	CASSRGLAGMMAETQYF
NA	TRBD1	TRBJ2-3	TRBV5-6	14	TGTGCCAGCAGTCGTACAGGGGCCGCAGATACGCAGTATTTT	CASSRTGAADTQYF
once	NA	TRBJ1-4	TRBV2	15	TGTGCCAGCAGTGAAGATGGGAGGAGGGATGAAAAACTGTTTTTT	CASSEDGRRDEKLFF
NA	TRBD2	TRBJ2-1	TRBV19	13	TGTGCCAGTAGTGCCTTGGGCGGGGGAGAGCAGTTCTTC	CASSALGGGEQFF
NA	TRBD1	TRBJ1-2	TRBV28	15	TGTGCCAGCAGTACGACAGGGGGCTCGAACTATGGCTACACCTTC	CASSTTGGSNYGYTF
NA	NA	TRBJ1-1	TRBV28	13	TGTGCCAGTTCTCCAGAACTGAACACTGAAGCTTTCTTT	CASSPELNTEAFF
NA	NA	TRBJ1-5	TRBV29-1	13	TGCAGCGTTGGACAGTCTAGCAATCAGCCCCAGCATTTT	CSVGQSSNQPQHF
NA	TRBD1	TRBJ2-3	TRBV18	17	TGTGCCAGCTCACCACTTCCCGGGACAGCCTACACAGATACGCAGTATTTT	CASSPLPGTAYTDTQYF
NA	NA	TRBJ1-2	TRBV6-5	16	TGTGCCAGCAGTTACTCGGCAGCGGAGGATGTGTATGGCTACACCTTC	CASSYSAAEDVYGYTF
NA	NA	TRBJ2-2	TRBV18	16	TGTGCCAGCTCACCACAAGGACAGACTAACACCGGGGAGCTGTTTTTT	CASSPQGQTNTGELFF
NA	NA	TRBJ1-4	TRBV9	17	TGTGCCAGCAGCGCCCCGGGGGGCGTTGGGGCTAATGAAAAACTGTTTTTT	CASSAPGGVGANEKLFF
NA	NA	TRBJ2-5	TRBV11-2	15	TGTGCCAGCAGCTTAGCCACACCCAGGAGGGAGACCCAGTACTTC	CASSLATPRRETQYF
NA	TRBD2	TRBJ2-3	TRBV5-1	17	TGCGCCAGCAGCTTTTTAGCGGGAGGGCCTAGCACAGATACGCAGTATTTT	CASSFLAGGPSTDTQYF
NA	TRBD2	TRBJ2-2	TRBV7-3	16	TGTGCCAGCAGCTTAGTACGGAGGGAGGGCACCGGGGAGCTGTTTTTT	CASSLVRREGTGELFF
NA	NA	TRBJ2-7	TRBV6-5	15	TGTGCCAGCTGGGGCAGTGGCTCCCCCTCCTACGAGCAGTACTTC	CASWGSGSPSYEQYF
NA	NA	TRBJ2-5	TRBV19	16	TGTGCCAGTAGTATAGGGGCAGGGTCGGGTGGAAAGACCCAGTACTTC	CASSIGAGSGGKTQYF
NA	NA	TRBJ1-1	TRBV28	15	TGTGCCAGCAGTTTATACGTCGCGGGCGTCCATGAAGCTTTCTTT	CASSLYVAGVHEAFF
NA	NA	TRBJ1-3	TRBV5-1	14	TGCGCCAGCAGCCCGACGGGGACTGGAAACACCATATATTTT	CASSPTGTGNTIYF
NA	NA	TRBJ1-5	TRBV11-2	12	TGTGCCAGCGGGGCAGGCAATCAGCCCCAGCATTTT	CASGAGNQPQHF
NA	TRBD1	TRBJ2-2	TRBV9	15	TGTGCCAGCAGCGTATGGACAGGTGGCATCGGGGAGCTGTTTTTT	CASSVWTGGIGELFF
NA	NA	TRBJ2-2	TRBV6-2/TRBV6-3	18	TGTGCCAGCAGTTACTCGACCGGACAGCGGACGAACACCGGGGAGCTGTTTTTT	CASSYSTGQRTNTGELFF
few	TRBD1	TRBJ1-2	TRBV9	15	TGTGCCAGCAGCCCGGAGGGGGACAGTAACTATGGCTACACCTTC	CASSPEGDSNYGYTF
NA	TRBD2	TRBJ2-5	TRBV5-5	15	TGTGCCAGCAGCCCGACTAGCGGGCCCCAAGAGACCCAGTACTTC	CASSPTSGPQETQYF
NA	NA	TRBJ2-7	TRBV28	15	TGTGCCAGCAGTTTGGTAGGGACAACTTCCTACGAGCAGTACTTC	CASSLVGTTSYEQYF
NA	TRBD1	TRBJ2-7	TRBV27	16	TGTGCCAGCAGTTTATTGGGGACAGGAAGAACCTACGAGCAGTACTTC	CASSLLGTGRTYEQYF
NA	NA	TRBJ1-6	TRBV30	13	TGTGCCTGGAAAGACAGGCGAGACTCACCCCTCCACTTT	CAWKDRRDSPLHF
NA	TRBD1	TRBJ1-3	TRBV30	18	TGTGCCTGGAGTGTGATGGGCAGGGGGACCCGCTCTGGAAACACCATATATTTT	CAWSVMGRGTRSGNTIYF
NA	NA	TRBJ1-5	TRBV24-1	15	TGTGCCACCAGTGAGGCCGAACAGGTTAATCAGCCCCAGCATTTT	CATSEAEQVNQPQHF
few	TRBD1	TRBJ2-3	TRBV27	16	TGTGCCAGCAGTCTCCGGGACAGGGGGCCAGGAGATACGCAGTATTTT	CASSLRDRGPGDTQYF
NA	NA	TRBJ1-2	TRBV7-3	13	TGTGCCAGCAGCCCGGGACAACTCTATGGCTACACCTTC	CASSPGQLYGYTF
NA	TRBD2	TRBJ2-7	TRBV18	15	TGTGCCAGCTCACCAAGGTCTAGCGGCTCCTACGAGCAGTACTTC	CASSPRSSGSYEQYF
NA	TRBD1	TRBJ1-6	TRBV9	17	TGTGCCAGCAGCGGACAGGGTCCCAGCTCCTATAATTCACCCCTCCACTTT	CASSGQGPSSYNSPLHF
once	NA	TRBJ1-2	TRBV7-2	14	TGTGCCAGCAGTCCAAGTGCAGCTAACTATGGCTACACCTTC	CASSPSAANYGYTF
NA	NA	TRBJ1-2	TRBV19	17	TGTGCCAGTACCGCTTACCCGCAGTTTCGCGGACTCTATGGCTACACCTTC	CASTAYPQFRGLYGYTF
NA	NA	TRBJ1-1	TRBV19	13	TGTGCCATTTCACAGGGATTGAACACTGAAGCTTTCTTT	CAISQGLNTEAFF
NA	NA	TRBJ1-1	TRBV9	13	TGTGCCAGCAGCCTAGACAGTATCACTGAAGCTTTCTTT	CASSLDSITEAFF
NA	NA	TRBJ1-1	TRBV9	14	TGTGCCAGCAGCGTAGGCGGTGCAAACACTGAAGCTTTCTTT	CASSVGGANTEAFF
once	NA	TRBJ1-1	TRBV30	11	TGTGCCCAGTCCCCGAACACTGAAGCTTTCTTT	CAQSPNTEAFF
NA	TRBD1	TRBJ1-3	TRBV5-1	15	TGCGCCAGCAGCCCCCGGACAGGGGATGGAAACACCATATATTTT	CASSPRTGDGNTIYF